This record covers a single T cell receptor beta chain. These data are taken from a study of blood T cell repertoires in COVID-19. Study context: The United States, Italy and Spain supplied acute and convalescent COVID-19 samples. From T cells, B-cell-depleted T cells, or PBMCs came the material, which was cDNA or gDNA.

As processed by the authors: Amplification from reference gene primers served as the basis for estimated nucleated cell counts. Generated by immunoSEQ multiplex PCR, the TCRdb table keeps only in-frame clones and is missing some. The DNA was the basis for D and trimming; V, J and clone size are from that table. The repertoire holds some 210,000 clones, with about 90% as singletons. The CDR3 contains 16 residues. Germline assignment: CDR1 LNHDA and CDR2 SQIVND (reference sequence). The V end lost 0 bases, the J end lost 2 bases, and 13 bases lay between the germline ends. Sample: peripheral blood. The chain carries TRBV19 and TRBJ1-2, with D tentatively TRBD1 (5 bases). The sequence was collected from a young man with acute or convalescent COVID-19. The CDR3 region is CASSIDLPGGNYGYTF. For the CDR3, the DNA is TGTGCCAGTAGTATAGATCTTCCTGGGGGGAACTATGGCTACACCTTC.